A selection of T cell receptor beta chains follows, all from one sample in a study of blood T cell repertoires in COVID-19. The table came from immunoSEQ multiplex PCR; TCRdb's copy has only in-frame clones and leaves some out. The sample consists of about 380,000 clones, around 89% of them appearing once. Source material: peripheral blood. The receptors here all came from a middle-aged man with acute or convalescent COVID-19. Each CDR3 is given with its conserved first and last residue. A D gene is named only where the DNA matches it firmly. Size tells how often a clone was seen (once, few, many) or the class of an expanded clone, and some rows leave it out.

D gene | clone size | J gene | V gene | CDR3 protein | CDR3 DNA
- | - | TRBJ2-1 | TRBV29-1 | CSVSQGRAYNEQFF | TGCAGCGTTTCACAGGGCAGGGCCTACAATGAGCAGTTCTTC
TRBD1 | - | TRBJ1-2 | TRBV7-9 | CASSPDRGHNYGYTF | TGTGCCAGCAGCCCAGACAGGGGCCATAACTATGGCTACACCTTC
TRBD2 | - | TRBJ2-5 | TRBV11-2 | CASSLTSGVGTQYF | TGTGCCAGCAGCTTAACTAGCGGGGTCGGGACCCAGTACTTC
- | few | TRBJ2-1 | TRBV19 | CASSISLSVYNEQFF | TGTGCCAGTAGTATTAGCCTATCAGTTTACAATGAGCAGTTCTTC
TRBD1 | many | TRBJ1-2 | TRBV19 | CASSSGQRYGYTF | TGTGCCAGTAGTTCGGGACAGCGCTATGGCTACACCTTC
- | once | TRBJ1-1 | TRBV12-3/TRBV12-4 | CASSGSRQAFF | TGTGCCAGCAGTGGGTCTAGACAAGCTTTCTTT
- | - | TRBJ2-1 | TRBV5-4 | CASSRGGGNSYNEQFF | TGTGCCAGCAGCCGAGGGGGGGGTAACTCCTACAATGAGCAGTTCTTC
TRBD2 | - | TRBJ2-7 | TRBV19 | CASSPWTSGDSSYEQYF | TGTGCCAGTAGTCCCTGGACTAGCGGGGACAGCTCCTACGAGCAGTACTTC
- | few | TRBJ1-1 | TRBV4-1 | CASSQPGHRAGGAFF | TGCGCCAGCAGCCAACCGGGACACCGGGCGGGGGGCGCTTTCTTT
- | - | TRBJ2-5 | TRBV18 | CASSFSGPQETQYF | TGTGCCAGCTCATTCAGCGGACCCCAAGAGACCCAGTACTTC
TRBD1 | - | TRBJ1-3 | TRBV27 | CASSLDGTGSGNTIYF | TGTGCCAGCAGTTTAGACGGGACAGGGTCTGGAAACACCATATATTTT
- | - | TRBJ2-7 | TRBV10-3 | CAISELPYYEQYF | TGTGCCATCAGTGAGTTACCCTACTACGAGCAGTACTTC
TRBD2 | - | TRBJ2-3 | TRBV28 | CASSSGTSGVSSTDTQYF | TGTGCCAGCAGTTCCGGGACTAGCGGGGTGTCATCCACAGATACGCAGTATTTT
- | - | TRBJ2-7 | TRBV2 | CASSESSSSSYEQYF | TGTGCCAGCAGTGAGAGTAGCAGCAGCTCCTACGAGCAGTACTTC
TRBD2 | - | TRBJ2-1 | TRBV18 | CASSPRLAGALSYNEQFF | TGTGCCAGCTCACCACGACTAGCGGGGGCCCTCTCCTACAATGAGCAGTTCTTC
- | - | TRBJ2-5 | TRBV11-2 | CASSPYRNRETQYF | TGTGCCAGCAGCCCATACAGGAACCGGGAGACCCAGTACTTC
- | - | TRBJ1-4 | TRBV30 | CAWTRAINEKLFF | TGTGCCTGGACCAGGGCCATTAATGAAAAACTGTTTTTT
TRBD1 | - | TRBJ2-7 | TRBV5-1 | CASSFGQGAFHEQYF | TGCGCCAGCAGCTTCGGACAGGGGGCTTTCCACGAGCAGTACTTC
- | - | TRBJ2-4 | TRBV10-3 | CAISPVERALAKNIQYF | TGTGCCATCAGCCCTGTCGAGCGGGCCCTAGCCAAAAACATTCAGTACTTC
TRBD2 | - | TRBJ2-1 | TRBV3-1/TRBV3-2 | CASSGLAGVGDEQFF | TGTGCCAGCAGCGGACTAGCGGGAGTAGGCGATGAGCAGTTCTTC
- | - | TRBJ2-7 | TRBV4-1 | CASSHLTGPEQYF | TGCGCCAGCAGCCACCTGACAGGACCCGAGCAGTACTTC
- | - | TRBJ1-1 | TRBV9 | CASSEGTGVRANTEAFF | TGTGCCAGCAGCGAAGGGACGGGGGTTCGGGCGAACACTGAAGCTTTCTTT
- | - | TRBJ1-6 | TRBV9 | CASSPREGSPLHF | TGTGCCAGCAGCCCACGGGAGGGTTCACCCCTCCACTTT
- | - | TRBJ1-3 | TRBV20-1 | CSASSPGFLGNTIYF | TGCAGTGCTAGTAGTCCGGGATTTTTGGGAAACACCATATATTTT
TRBD1 | - | TRBJ1-2 | TRBV15 | CATSRGTGSFGYTF | TGTGCCACCAGCAGAGGGACAGGGTCCTTTGGCTACACCTTC
- | - | TRBJ2-3 | TRBV10-1 | CASSHTDTQYF | TGCGCCAGCAGTCATACAGATACGCAGTATTTT
TRBD2 | - | TRBJ2-1 | TRBV7-9 | CASSLARTSGNNEQFF | TGTGCCAGCAGCTTAGCGCGGACTAGCGGGAACAATGAGCAGTTCTTC
- | - | TRBJ1-3 | TRBV7-9 | CASSPTGYSGNTIYF | TGTGCCAGCAGCCCGACAGGTTACTCTGGAAACACCATATATTTT
- | - | TRBJ2-1 | TRBV2 | CASSDPEQDTYNEQFF | TGTGCCAGCAGTGACCCGGAGCAGGACACCTACAATGAGCAGTTCTTC
TRBD1 | - | TRBJ1-2 | TRBV24-1 | CATHPKPGQGNYGYTF | TGTGCCACCCACCCCAAACCGGGACAGGGAAACTATGGCTACACCTTC
- | few | TRBJ2-7 | TRBV4-2 | CASSPGTAGGYEQYF | TGTGCCAGCAGCCCCGGGACAGCCGGGGGCTACGAGCAGTACTTC
- | - | TRBJ2-7 | TRBV27 | CASSFPGSYEQYF | TGTGCCAGCAGTTTCCCCGGCTCCTACGAGCAGTACTTC
- | - | TRBJ2-7 | TRBV21-1 | CASRDSGRITYEQYF | TGTGCCAGCAGGGATAGCGGGAGGATAACCTACGAGCAGTACTTC
TRBD1 | - | TRBJ2-7 | TRBV27 | CASSWRQGGYEQYF | TGTGCCAGCAGCTGGAGACAGGGGGGTTACGAGCAGTACTTC
TRBD2 | - | TRBJ2-3 | TRBV5-4 | CASSDSGGAKDTQYF | TGTGCCAGCAGCGATAGCGGGGGGGCTAAAGATACGCAGTATTTT
- | - | TRBJ1-1 | TRBV12-2 | CARVDRGPGNTEAFF | TGTGCAAGAGTAGACAGGGGGCCAGGTAACACTGAAGCTTTCTTT
TRBD2 | - | TRBJ2-3 | TRBV2 | CASTPLAGGTDTQYF | TGTGCCAGCACCCCTCTAGCGGGGGGGACAGATACGCAGTATTTT
TRBD2 | - | TRBJ2-3 | TRBV27 | CASGSGRGTDTQYF | TGTGCCAGCGGGAGCGGGAGGGGCACAGATACGCAGTATTTT
TRBD1 | - | TRBJ1-1 | TRBV7-6 | CASSLAPGGTEAFF | TGTGCCAGCAGCTTAGCGCCAGGGGGCACCGAAGCTTTCTTT
TRBD1 | - | TRBJ1-5 | TRBV24-1 | CATADRVNQPQHF | TGTGCCACCGCAGACAGGGTCAATCAGCCCCAGCATTTT
TRBD1 | once | TRBJ2-7 | TRBV11-2 | CASSWGQGAGEQYF | TGTGCCAGCAGCTGGGGACAGGGGGCAGGGGAGCAGTACTTC
- | - | TRBJ1-2 | TRBV9 | CASSDKGGMGYGYTF | TGTGCCAGCAGCGACAAAGGAGGGATGGGCTATGGCTACACCTTC
TRBD1 | - | TRBJ2-7 | TRBV5-6 | CASSVRDRVPYEQYF | TGTGCCAGCAGCGTCCGGGACAGGGTACCCTACGAGCAGTACTTC
- | - | TRBJ1-4 | TRBV11-2 | CASSLEPRVEKLFF | TGTGCCAGCAGCTTAGAACCCCGGGTTGAAAAACTGTTTTTT
- | once | TRBJ2-7 | TRBV10-3 | CAISGEDSTYEQYF | TGTGCCATCAGTGGGGAAGACAGTACCTACGAGCAGTACTTC
TRBD1 | - | TRBJ1-2 | TRBV5-1 | CASSSGTADGYTF | TGCGCCAGCAGCTCAGGGACAGCCGATGGCTACACCTTC
- | - | TRBJ1-2 | TRBV27 | CASRQGLTLGGYTF | TGTGCCAGCAGGCAGGGACTGACCCTGGGAGGCTACACCTTC